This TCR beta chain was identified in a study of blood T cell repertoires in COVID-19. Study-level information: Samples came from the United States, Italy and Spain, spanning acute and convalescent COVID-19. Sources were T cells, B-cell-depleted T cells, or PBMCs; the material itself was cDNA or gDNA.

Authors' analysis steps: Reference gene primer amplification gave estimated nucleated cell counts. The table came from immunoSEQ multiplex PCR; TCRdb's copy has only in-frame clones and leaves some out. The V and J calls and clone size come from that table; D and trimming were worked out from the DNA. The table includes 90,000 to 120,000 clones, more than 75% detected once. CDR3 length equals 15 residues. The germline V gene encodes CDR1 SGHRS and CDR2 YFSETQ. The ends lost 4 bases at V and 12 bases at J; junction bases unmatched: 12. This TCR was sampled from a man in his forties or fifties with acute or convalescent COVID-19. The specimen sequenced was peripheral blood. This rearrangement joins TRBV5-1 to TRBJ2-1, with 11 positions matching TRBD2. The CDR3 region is CASSDSGREGKGQFF. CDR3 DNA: TGCGCCAGCAGCGATAGCGGGAGGGAGGGTAAGGGGCAGTTCTTC.